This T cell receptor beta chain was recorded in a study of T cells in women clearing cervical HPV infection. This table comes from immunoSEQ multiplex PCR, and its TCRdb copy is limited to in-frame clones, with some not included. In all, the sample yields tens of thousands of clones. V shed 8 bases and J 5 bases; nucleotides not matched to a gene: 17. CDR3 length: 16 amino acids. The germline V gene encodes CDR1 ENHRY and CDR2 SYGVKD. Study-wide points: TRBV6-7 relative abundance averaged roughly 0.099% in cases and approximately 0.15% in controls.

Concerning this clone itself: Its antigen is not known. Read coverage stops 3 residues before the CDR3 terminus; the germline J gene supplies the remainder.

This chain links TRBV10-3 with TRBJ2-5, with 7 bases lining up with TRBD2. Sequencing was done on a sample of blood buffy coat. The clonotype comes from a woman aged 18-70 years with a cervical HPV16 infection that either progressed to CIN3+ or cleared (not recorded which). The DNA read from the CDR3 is TGTGCCATCTCCAGCGGGGAGGCGCTTGATGGGGAGACC. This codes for CAISSGEALDGET. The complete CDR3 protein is CAISSGEALDGETQYF.